These 23 T cell receptor beta chains were sequenced from one sample in a study of cytomegalovirus exposure and HLA in healthy donors. Both 60 Vbeta primers and 13 Jbeta primers went into the PCR. The table came from immunoSEQ multiplex PCR; TCRdb's copy has only in-frame clones and leaves some out. The table lists roughly 99,000 clones, about 80% of them singletons. Sequenced input: PBMCs. The receptor source for this set is a man aged 30 to 39 in good health and CMV-seronegative.

V is TRBV4-1 and J is TRBJ2-3, with D maybe TRBD2 (5 bases). V lost 1 base, J lost 4 bases, and 12 bases lay in between. CDR3 length: 15 residues. Germline-derived CDR1 and CDR2 are MGHRA and YSYEKL. For the CDR3, the DNA is TGCGCCAGCAGCCAAGTTGAGGGTTCCCCAGATACGCAGTATTTT. Translation gives CASSQVEGSPDTQYF.

This clone rates as medium-sized (0.01 to 0.1%). The chain recombines TRBV2 with TRBJ1-1; no firm D call. Per the germline V gene, CDR1 is SNHLY and CDR2 is FYNNEI. The CDR3 contains 15 residues. V was shortened by 6 bases and J by 1 base, with 15 bases between the two germline ends. This CDR3 reads CASSPGGQANTEAFF. In nucleotides, the CDR3 is TGTGCCAGCAGCCCCGGTGGGCAGGCGAACACTGAAGCTTTCTTT.

This clone was seen a few times. This rearrangement joins TRBV5-8 to TRBJ1-2; 7 bases are a match to TRBD1. J lost 3 bases, V lost 5 bases, and 7 bases had no gene match. Germline CDR1 SGHTS, CDR2 YDEGEE. There are 14 residues in the CDR3. The CDR3 nucleotides read TGTGCCAGCAGTAAAGGACAGGACCACTATGGCTACACCTTC. This encodes CASSKGQDHYGYTF. Full variable domain (missing parts from reference TRBV5-8 and TRBJ1-2): EAGVTQSPTHLIKTRGQQATLRCSPISGHTSVYWYQQALGLGLQFLLWYDEGEERNRGNFPPRFSGRQFPNYSSELNVNALELEDSALYLCASSKGQDHYGYTFGSGTRLTVV.

The CDR3 nucleotides are TGTGCCAGTAGTAGACAGCTGAACTACGAGCAGTACTTC. Amino acid sequence: CASSRQLNYEQYF. The chain is built from TRBV19 and TRBJ2-7, with a tentative D call TRBD1 (5 bases). V was cut by 4 bases and J by 3 bases, with 10 bases left in between. The CDR3 runs 13 residues. Germline loops: CDR1 LNHDA, CDR2 SQIVND (reference sequence).

This clone appeared a few times. The chain has TRBV7-9 and TRBJ2-7; 11 bases match TRBD1. Germline values: CDR1 SEHNR, CDR2 FQNEAQ (reference sequence). The CDR3 runs to 14 residues. Trimming removed 4 bases from V and 7 bases from J; junction bases left unmatched: 6. CDR3 in DNA: TGTGCCAGCAGCTGGGACAGGGGGAGGTGGGAGCAGTACTTC. This translates into CASSWDRGRWEQYF. Full variable domain (remainder filled in from reference TRBV7-9 and TRBJ2-7): DTGVSQNPRHKITKRGQNVTFRCDPISEHNRLYWYRQTLGQGPEFLTYFQNEAQLEKSRLLSDRFSAERPKGSFSTLEIQRTEQGDSAMYLCASSWDRGRWEQYFGPGTRLTVT.

The V and J genes are TRBV29-1 and TRBJ2-4; 10 bases match TRBD2. After removal of 7 bases from V and 0 bases from J, the junction contained 12 bases not matched to a gene. Germline-derived CDR1 and CDR2 are SQVTM and ANQGSEA. The CDR3 contains 17 residues. This chain's CDR3 is CSDGASGSHLAKNIQYF. The CDR3 region has the DNA TGCAGCGATGGGGCTAGCGGGAGCCACCTAGCCAAAAACATTCAGTACTTC.

V usage is TRBV5-6 and J usage is TRBJ1-5; 7 bases map to TRBD1. Germline-derived CDR1 and CDR2 are SGHDT and YYEEEE. This CDR3 is 18 amino acids long. Germline trimming cut 1 base from V and 2 bases from J; bases unmatched to any gene: 12. CDR3 region: CASSLRKGASFGNQPQHF. The CDR3 DNA reads TGTGCCAGCAGCTTGAGGAAGGGGGCATCGTTCGGCAATCAGCCCCAGCATTTT.

The chain is built from TRBV6-5 and TRBJ2-6; D is undetermined. Germline lookup yields CDR1 MNHEY and CDR2 SVGAGI. This CDR3 spans 15 amino acids. V lost 5 bases and J lost 1, with 9 bases in between. In DNA, the CDR3 is TGTGCCAGCAGTACTTTATTTTCTGGGGCCAACGTCCTGACTTTC. It translates to CASSTLFSGANVLTF.

The gene calls are TRBV18 and TRBJ2-7, with 10 bases aligning to TRBD2. Germline trimming cut 3 bases from V and 3 bases from J; bases unmatched to any gene: 2. The CDR3 length is 14 residues. Germline V gene data show CDR1 as KGHSH and CDR2 as LQKENI. This CDR3 reads CASSPLAGVYEQYF. CDR3 sequence (DNA): TGTGCCAGCTCACCCCTAGCGGGAGTCTACGAGCAGTACTTC.

This clone was detected many times. The chain links TRBV12-5 to TRBJ1-1, with D perhaps matching TRBD1 (5 bases). The V and J ends lost 6 bases and 2 bases respectively, with 19 bases between them. The CDR3 extends over 16 amino acids. Per germline, CDR1 LGHNT and CDR2 FRNRAP. The CDR3 loop is CASGRSQGRANTEAFF. The DNA for the CDR3 is TGTGCTAGTGGACGCTCCCAGGGCCGGGCAAACACTGAAGCTTTCTTT.

This chain joins TRBV5-4 and TRBJ2-1; D possibly corresponds to TRBD1 (6 bases). The CDR3 contains 15 residues. V was shortened by 4 bases and J by 0 bases, with 11 bases between the two germline ends. The germline V gene encodes CDR1 SGHNT and CDR2 YYREEE (reference sequence). The CDR3 DNA sequence: TGTGCCAGCAGCCCGGCCAGGGGCTCCTACAATGAGCAGTTCTTC. This sequence encodes CASSPARGSYNEQFF.

This clone was detected a few times. The rearrangement uses TRBV30 and TRBJ2-1; TRBD1 is a possible D gene (6 bases). This CDR3 has 14 amino acids. Trimming stripped 2 bases from V and 9 bases from J, with 17 bases between. The germline V gene encodes CDR1 GTSNPN and CDR2 SVGIG (reference sequence). The CDR3 is CAWSSFGGQSEQFF. CDR3 DNA: TGTGCCTGGAGTTCCTTTGGGGGCCAGAGTGAGCAGTTCTTC.

This sequence joins TRBV30 and TRBJ1-4; D gene unclear. The CDR3 runs 13 residues. CDR1 GTSNPN and CDR2 SVGIG come from the germline V gene (reference sequence). Trimming took off 5 bases at V and 4 bases at J, with 11 bases between the two ends. The CDR3 DNA follows: TGTGCCTGGTCAGTTGGGCTTAATGAAAAACTGTTTTTT. Its protein product is CAWSVGLNEKLFF.

This clone was seen a few times. The chain has TRBV27 and TRBJ2-7; D is perhaps TRBD2 (7 bases). CDR1 and CDR2 from the germline V gene are MNHEY and SMNVEV (reference sequence). The CDR3 covers 14 residues. V dropped 5 bases and J dropped 4 bases, with 15 bases sitting between them. The chain's CDR3 is CASSQGRGGYEQYF. CDR3 nucleotide sequence: TGTGCCAGCAGTCAGGGAAGGGGGGGGTACGAGCAGTACTTC.

V is TRBV9 and J is TRBJ2-2; 10 nucleotides line up with TRBD1. Losses at the gene ends were 2 bases for V and 5 bases for J; bases not matched to a gene: 3. This CDR3 has 15 residues. The V gene's germline CDR1 is SGDLS and CDR2 YYNGEE. The CDR3 loop reads CASSVDRGLTGELFF. DNA for the CDR3: TGTGCCAGCAGCGTTGACAGGGGGCTTACCGGGGAGCTGTTTTTT.

The chain links TRBV5-1 to TRBJ2-7, with a weak D call TRBD1 (6 bases). Per germline, CDR1 SGHRS and CDR2 YFSETQ. CDR3 size: 15 residues. V lost 5 bases, J lost 7 bases, and 22 bases lay in between. This CDR3 reads CASSIGQSLGMEQYF. CDR3 DNA: TGCGCCAGCAGTATCGGACAGTCCTTGGGAATGGAGCAGTACTTC.

This chain joins TRBV9 and TRBJ2-3, with TRBD2 matching over 15 bases. V shed 2 bases, J shed 0 bases, and the junction held 10 bases outside the gene matches. The germline gives CDR1 SGDLS, CDR2 YYNGEE. The CDR3 covers 20 residues. The CDR3 here is CASSVQGRTSGGASTDTQYF. In nucleotides, the CDR3 is TGTGCCAGCAGCGTCCAGGGGAGGACTAGCGGGGGGGCAAGCACAGATACGCAGTATTTT. Variable domain in full (rest from reference TRBV9 and TRBJ2-3): DSGVTQTPKHLITATGQRVTLRCSPRSGDLSVYWYQQSLDQGLQFLIQYYNGEERAKGNILERFSAQQFPDLHSELNLSSLELGDSALYFCASSVQGRTSGGASTDTQYFGPGTRLTVL.

This chain uses TRBV19 with TRBJ2-7, with 7 bases that match TRBD1. The CDR3 has 15 residues. After removal of 4 bases from V and 7 bases from J, the junction contained 13 bases not matched to a gene. The germline CDR1 and CDR2 sequences are LNHDA and SQIVND (reference sequence). The CDR3 DNA reads as TGTGCCAGTAGTACTCCGGGACAGAGCTTCGGAGAGCAGTACTTC. It encodes CASSTPGQSFGEQYF.

This sequence joins TRBV30 and TRBJ1-2; 7 bases agree with TRBD1. Germline V CDR1 and CDR2: GTSNPN, SVGIG (reference sequence). The V segment lost 0 bases and the J segment 6 bases; nucleotides outside the gene matches: 10. This CDR3 is 15 amino acids long. The CDR3 is CAWSVGTAGSNGYTF. The CDR3 DNA follows: TGTGCCTGGAGTGTAGGGACAGCCGGATCAAATGGCTACACCTTC.

CDR3 amino acids: CASSTSGAQYF. The CDR3 DNA is TGTGCCAGCAGTACGAGCGGCGCGCAGTATTTT. V and J are TRBV5-6 and TRBJ2-3; D may be TRBD2 (5 bases). Germline CDR1 and CDR2: SGHDT and YYEEEE. There are 11 residues in the CDR3. V dropped 5 bases and J dropped 10 bases, with 11 bases sitting between them.

This clone appeared once. The chain couples TRBV29-1 to TRBJ2-7; TRBD1 is a possible D gene (6 bases). V lost 2 bases and J lost 3, with 11 bases in between. CDR3 size: 13 residues. Germline V CDR1 and CDR2: SQVTM, ANQGSEA. CDR3 bases: TGCAGCGTTGAATATGGGGGCAGCTACGAGCAGTACTTC. As protein: CSVEYGGSYEQYF.

The chain uses TRBV11-3 and TRBJ2-1; D remains ambiguous. Trimming took 5 bases from V and 8 from J, leaving 19 bases between them. Germline V gives CDR1 SGHNT, CDR2 YENEEA. The CDR3 is 15 residues long. The CDR3 reads CASSPGALRGHEQFF. The CDR3 nucleotides read TGTGCCAGCAGCCCTGGAGCGCTCCGCGGCCATGAGCAGTTCTTC. Using reference TRBV11-3 and TRBJ2-1 for the parts outside the CDR3, the full variable domain is EAGVVQSPRYKIIEKKQPVAFWCNPISGHNTLYWYLQNLGQGPELLIRYENEEAVDDSQLPKDRFSAERLKGVDSTLKIQPAELGDSAVYLCASSPGALRGHEQFFGPGTRLTVL.

The rearrangement joins TRBV2 to TRBJ1-2; TRBD1 might be the D (5 bases). This CDR3 spans 16 amino acids. CDR1 SNHLY and CDR2 FYNNEI come from the germline V gene. Deletions cut 4 bases from V and 0 bases from J, with 15 bases between. The CDR3 coding sequence is TGTGCCAGCAGTGGAGCCTCAGGGCGAGCTAACTATGGCTACACCTTC. Translated, it gives CASSGASGRANYGYTF.